This T cell receptor beta chain was profiled in a study of OX40 agonist ivuxolimab in advanced cancers. Study overall: The study reported partial responses in three patients: one hepatocellular carcinoma, two cutaneous melanoma. Notes on the study in general: On average, a greater number of expanded clones characterised CD8+ T cells relative to CD4+.

Trimming stripped 0 bases from V and 5 bases from J, with 7 bases between. The CDR3 consists of 13 residues. CDR1 GTSNPN and CDR2 SVGIG come from the germline V gene (reference sequence). The method was immunoSEQ multiplex PCR; TCRdb's version includes in-frame clones alone and lacks a portion of them. The sample has 63,000 or so clones; roughly 80% are singletons. With respect to this clone: As yet, its antigen is unknown.

This sample comprised CD4+ or CD8+ T cells sorted from blood, obtained in a trial of the OX40 agonist ivuxolimab. J is TRBJ2-2 and V is TRBV30; D remains unclear. This TCR was sampled from an adult with an advanced solid tumor such as melanoma, head and neck, liver or kidney cancer. The CDR3 bases are TGTGCCTGGAGTGTAATCTTGACCGGGGAGCTGTTTTTT. It yields the protein CAWSVILTGELFF.